These 18 T cell receptor beta chains were all obtained from the same sample, sequenced in a study of T cell clonotyping in hematopoietic cell transplantation. The repertoire was sequenced with immunoSEQ multiplex PCR; TCRdb's copy has only in-frame clones and lacks some. This sample carries 17,000 or so clones, about nine tenths of them seen once, and the ten largest clones take approximately 5.3%. The sequencing input was peripheral blood mononuclear cells. Receptor source: a man between 35 and 55 years old in good health. Some clones in this sample may be carry-over from other donors' samples.

The chain joins TRBV7-2 to TRBJ1-1; 7 nucleotides align to TRBD1. Trimming removed 1 base from V and 0 bases from J; junction bases left unmatched: 8. CDR1 and CDR2 (germline): SGHTA, FQGNSA. The CDR3 has 17 amino acids. Here the CDR3 reads CASSLGRRGQLNTEAFF. The DNA for the CDR3 is TGTGCCAGCAGCTTAGGCCGAAGGGGACAGTTGAACACTGAAGCTTTCTTT.

The chain recombines TRBV2 with TRBJ2-5, with 10 bases aligning to TRBD2. The CDR3 spans 15 residues. J was trimmed by 5 bases and V by 6 bases; bases with no gene match: 9. CDR1 and CDR2 from the germline V gene are SNHLY and FYNNEI. CDR3 in DNA: TGTGCCAGCAGCAACCCAGCGGGGGGGCGGGAGACCCAGTACTTC. Amino acids: CASSNPAGGRETQYF.

V is TRBV25-1 and J is TRBJ1-2; 9 bases agree with TRBD1. This CDR3 is built from 13 residues. The junction had 5 bases not matched to a gene; V was cut back by 8 bases and J by 4 bases. Germline lookup yields CDR1 MGHDK and CDR2 SYGVNS. The CDR3 region is CASAQGASYGYTF. The CDR3 DNA follows: TGTGCCAGCGCACAGGGGGCTAGCTATGGCTACACCTTC.

The chain combines TRBV7-2 with TRBJ2-5; 8 bases are a match to TRBD2. CDR1 is SGHTA, CDR2 FQGNSA, per germline. The CDR3 is 15 residues long. The junction had 17 bases not matched to a gene; V was cut back by 8 bases and J by 9 bases. The DNA for the CDR3 is TGTGCCAGCGTTTCTGGGGCGGGAGGATTGGGTTCCCAGTACTTC. It specifies CASVSGAGGLGSQYF.

The V call is TRBV25-1, the J call TRBJ2-5; D call uncertain. Germline V gene lookup returns CDR1 MGHDK and CDR2 SYGVNS. The CDR3 spans 11 residues. Trimming cost V 4 bases and J 4 bases, with 4 bases left between them. Here the CDR3 reads CASSATETQYF. CDR3 sequence (DNA): TGTGCCAGCAGTGCCACAGAGACCCAGTACTTC.

This rearrangement joins TRBV6-4 to TRBJ2-2; 11 bases match TRBD2. V shed 8 bases, J shed 6 bases, and the junction held 5 bases outside the gene matches. Germline CDR1 reads MRHNA; CDR2 reads SNTAGT. This CDR3 has 14 residues. The CDR3 loop is CASSSGGRPGELFF. The CDR3 coding sequence is TGTGCCAGCTCTAGCGGGGGGCGCCCCGGGGAGCTGTTTTTT.

This chain joins TRBV7-2 and TRBJ2-3; unclear D gene. V lost 5 bases, J lost 5 bases, and 17 bases lay in between. CDR1 is SGHTA and CDR2 is FQGNSA in the germline V gene. The length of the CDR3 is 15 residues. As DNA, the CDR3 is TGTGCCAGCAGCATCCTCACGGCTCCGGGAGATACGCAGTATTTT. Protein: CASSILTAPGDTQYF.

The chain couples TRBV10-3 to TRBJ1-4; weak D call: TRBD1 (5 bases). Between the trimmed V and J ends, which lost 6 bases and 0 bases, there was a span of 8 bases. The length of the CDR3 is 14 residues. The germline V gene has CDR1 ENHRY and CDR2 SYGVKD. Here the CDR3 reads CAISGGSTNEKLFF. The CDR3 DNA reads TGTGCCATCAGCGGGGGGTCAACTAATGAAAAACTGTTTTTT.

This chain connects TRBV15 to TRBJ1-4, with 10 bases matching TRBD1. V lost 3 bases to trimming and J lost 5 bases; unmatched junction nucleotides: 6. Germline V CDR1 and CDR2: LNHNV, YYDKDF (reference sequence). This CDR3 comprises 16 residues. The chain's CDR3 is CATSRETGQGNEKLFF. CDR3 coding DNA: TGTGCCACCAGCAGGGAAACGGGACAGGGGAATGAAAAACTGTTTTTT.

V usage is TRBV14 and J usage is TRBJ2-3; 13 positions agree with TRBD2. Trimming removed 6 bases from V and 6 bases from J; junction bases left unmatched: 6. Germline assignment: CDR1 SGHDN and CDR2 FVKESK. The length of the CDR3 is 15 residues. The CDR3 is CASSPGTSGIDTQYF. The CDR3, as DNA: TGTGCCAGCAGTCCCGGGACTAGCGGGATTGATACGCAGTATTTT.

The chain carries TRBV29-1 and TRBJ2-1; 8 bases line up with TRBD2. The CDR3 runs to 15 residues. Germline CDR1 reads SQVTM; CDR2 reads ANQGSEA. With 3 bases clipped from V and 10 bases from J, the junction kept 14 bases outside the gene matches. CDR3 in amino acids: CSVEIRASGPTEQFF. CDR3 DNA: TGCAGCGTTGAGATTCGGGCTAGCGGGCCTACCGAGCAGTTCTTC.

This clone was seen a handful of times. The genes are TRBV4-3 and TRBJ1-1; a possible D gene is TRBD1 (6 bases). The CDR3 spans 15 residues. In germline, CDR1 is LGHNA, CDR2 YSLEER. Deletions cut 2 bases from V and 4 bases from J, with 14 bases between. For the CDR3, the DNA is TGCGCCAGCAGCCAAAAGACAGGCGAGGGCACTGAAGCTTTCTTT. This encodes CASSQKTGEGTEAFF.

This sequence joins TRBV28 and TRBJ1-2; 7 bases align to TRBD1. Trimming cost V 6 bases and J 8 bases; bases outside gene matches: 9. Germline-derived CDR1 and CDR2 are MDHEN and SYDVKM. The CDR3 is 13 residues long. The CDR3, as DNA: TGTGCCAGCAGCCCAGACAGGGTAGAAGGCTACACCTTC. Protein product: CASSPDRVEGYTF.

DNA of the CDR3: TGTGCCTGGAGTGGTGGACGGGGGGATGTCGAGCAGTACTTC. Protein: CAWSGGRGDVEQYF. The J gene is TRBJ2-7, the V gene TRBV30; 7 nucleotides agree with TRBD2. Germline V gene data show CDR1 as GTSNPN and CDR2 as SVGIG (reference sequence). Unmatched junction bases numbered 9, after V lost 1 base and J lost 6 bases. The CDR3 extends over 14 amino acids.

The CDR3 protein is CASSLAPEVYGYTF. In nucleotides, the CDR3 is TGCGCCAGCAGCTTGGCTCCAGAAGTCTATGGCTACACCTTC. V gene TRBV5-1 combines with J gene TRBJ1-2; D gene unclear. Trimming removed 0 bases at V and 4 bases at J, with 10 bases between. The germline V gene has CDR1 SGHRS and CDR2 YFSETQ. The CDR3 length is 14 residues.

V is TRBV6-5 and J is TRBJ1-2, with a tentative D call TRBD1 (5 bases). V was cut by 2 bases and J by 2 bases, with 9 bases left in between. The germline gives CDR1 MNHEY, CDR2 SVGAGI. The CDR3 runs to 14 residues. The CDR3 here is CASSYGGGNYGYTF. DNA for the CDR3: TGTGCCAGCAGTTACGGTGGGGGGAACTATGGCTACACCTTC.

The chain recombines TRBV9 with TRBJ2-2, with 10 bases lining up with TRBD1. Germline V gives CDR1 SGDLS, CDR2 YYNGEE. The CDR3 runs 17 residues. The ends lost 3 bases at V and 6 bases at J; junction bases unmatched: 11. The CDR3 reads CASSATGGFDLAGELFF. The CDR3 DNA is TGTGCCAGCAGCGCGACAGGGGGCTTTGATCTGGCCGGGGAGCTGTTTTTT.

CDR3 loop: CASNLENYNEQFF. CDR3 coding DNA: TGTGCCAGCAACCTAGAAAACTACAATGAGCAGTTCTTC. The J gene is TRBJ2-1, the V gene TRBV5-4; D unclear. V lost 6 bases to trimming and J lost 3 bases, with 10 bases between them. CDR1 and CDR2 from the germline V gene are SGHNT and YYREEE (reference sequence). The CDR3 contains 13 residues.